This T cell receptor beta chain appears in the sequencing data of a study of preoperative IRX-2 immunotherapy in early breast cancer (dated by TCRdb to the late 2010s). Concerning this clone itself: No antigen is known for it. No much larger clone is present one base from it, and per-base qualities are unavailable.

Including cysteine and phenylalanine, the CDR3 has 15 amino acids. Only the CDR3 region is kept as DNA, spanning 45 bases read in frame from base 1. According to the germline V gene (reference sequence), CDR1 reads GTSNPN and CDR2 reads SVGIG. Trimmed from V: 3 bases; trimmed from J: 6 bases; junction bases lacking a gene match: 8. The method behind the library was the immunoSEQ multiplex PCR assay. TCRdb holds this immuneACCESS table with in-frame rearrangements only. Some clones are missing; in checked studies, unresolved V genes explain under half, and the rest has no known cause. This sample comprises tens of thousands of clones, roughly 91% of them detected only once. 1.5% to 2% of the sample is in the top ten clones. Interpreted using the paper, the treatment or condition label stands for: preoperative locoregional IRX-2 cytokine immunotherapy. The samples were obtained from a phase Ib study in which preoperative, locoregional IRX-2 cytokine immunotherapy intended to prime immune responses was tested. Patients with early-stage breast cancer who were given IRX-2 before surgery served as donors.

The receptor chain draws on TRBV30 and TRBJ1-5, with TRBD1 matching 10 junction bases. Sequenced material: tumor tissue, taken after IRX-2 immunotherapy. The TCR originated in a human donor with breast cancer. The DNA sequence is TGTGCCTGGAGCAGACAGGGGGCTTTCGGTCAGCCCCAGCATTTT. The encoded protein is CAWSRQGAFGQPQHF.